This TCR beta chain was observed in a study of blood T cell repertoires in COVID-19. Study summary: Material from acute and convalescent COVID-19 was sourced from the United States, Italy and Spain. Nucleic acid was either cDNA or gDNA, and it came from T cells, B-cell-depleted T cells, or PBMCs.

As processed by the authors: The assay estimated nucleated cells by amplifying reference gene primers. Libraries were prepared by immunoSEQ multiplex PCR; TCRdb keeps only in-frame clonotypes and omits some of them. Clone size and the V and J calls come from that table; the DNA yielded D and trimming. This sample has roughly 170,000 clones, with around 72% found just once. Trimming cost V 4 bases and J 0 bases, with 16 bases left between them. The CDR3 is 17 amino acids. CDR1 is MNHNS and CDR2 is SASEGT in the germline V gene. Material: peripheral blood. This chain connects TRBV6-1 to TRBJ1-5, with D possibly being TRBD1 (6 bases). The receptor was derived from a woman at least 80 years old with acute or convalescent COVID-19. The CDR3 loop is CASSVLAAGDSNQPQHF. The CDR3 nucleotides are TGTGCCAGCAGTGTCTTGGCGGCAGGGGATAGCAATCAGCCCCAGCATTTT.